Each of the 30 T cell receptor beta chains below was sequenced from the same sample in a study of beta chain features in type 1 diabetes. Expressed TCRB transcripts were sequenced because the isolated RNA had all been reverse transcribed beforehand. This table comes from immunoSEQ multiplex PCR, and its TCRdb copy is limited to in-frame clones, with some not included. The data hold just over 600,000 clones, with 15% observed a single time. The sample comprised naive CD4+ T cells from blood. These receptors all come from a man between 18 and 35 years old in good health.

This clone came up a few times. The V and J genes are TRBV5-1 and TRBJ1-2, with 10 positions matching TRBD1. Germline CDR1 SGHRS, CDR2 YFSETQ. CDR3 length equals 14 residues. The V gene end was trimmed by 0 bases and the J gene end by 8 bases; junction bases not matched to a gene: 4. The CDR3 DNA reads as TGCGCCAGCAGCTTGGCGGGACAGGGGTCCGGCTACACCTTC. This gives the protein CASSLAGQGSGYTF.

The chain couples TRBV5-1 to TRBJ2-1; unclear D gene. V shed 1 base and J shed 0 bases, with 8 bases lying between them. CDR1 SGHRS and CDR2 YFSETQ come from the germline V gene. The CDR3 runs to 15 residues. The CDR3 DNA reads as TGCGCCAGCAGCTTGTGGGTCAGCTCCTACAATGAGCAGTTCTTC. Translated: CASSLWVSSYNEQFF.

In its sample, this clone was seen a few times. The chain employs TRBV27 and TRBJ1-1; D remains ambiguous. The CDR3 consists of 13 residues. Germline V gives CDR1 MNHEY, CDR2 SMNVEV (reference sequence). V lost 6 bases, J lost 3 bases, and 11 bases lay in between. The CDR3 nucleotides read TGTGCCAGCAGCCCTGTATGGGACACTGAAGCTTTCTTT. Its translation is CASSPVWDTEAFF.

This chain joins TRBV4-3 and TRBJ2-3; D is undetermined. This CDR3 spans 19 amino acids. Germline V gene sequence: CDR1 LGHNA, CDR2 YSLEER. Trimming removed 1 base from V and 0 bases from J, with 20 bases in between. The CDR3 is CASSQGNGISVGSTDTQYF. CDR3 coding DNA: TGCGCCAGCAGCCAAGGGAATGGGATTAGTGTCGGTAGCACAGATACGCAGTATTTT.

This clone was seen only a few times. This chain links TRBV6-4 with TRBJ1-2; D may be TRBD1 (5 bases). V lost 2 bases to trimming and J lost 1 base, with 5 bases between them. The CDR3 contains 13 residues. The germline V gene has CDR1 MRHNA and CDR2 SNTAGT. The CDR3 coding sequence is TGTGCCAGCAGTGACCAGGGTAACTATGGCTACACCTTC. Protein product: CASSDQGNYGYTF.

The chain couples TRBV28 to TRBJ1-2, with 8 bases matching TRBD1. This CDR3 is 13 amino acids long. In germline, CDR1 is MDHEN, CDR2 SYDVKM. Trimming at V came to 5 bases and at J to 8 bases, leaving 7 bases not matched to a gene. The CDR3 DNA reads TGTGCCAGCAGTCCACAGGGGACAGGAGGCTACACCTTC. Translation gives CASSPQGTGGYTF.

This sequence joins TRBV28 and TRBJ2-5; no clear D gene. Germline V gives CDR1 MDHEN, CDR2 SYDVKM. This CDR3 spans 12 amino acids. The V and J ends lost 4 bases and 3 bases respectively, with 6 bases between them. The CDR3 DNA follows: TGTGCCAGCAGTTCGGCCGAAGAGACCCAGTACTTC. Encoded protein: CASSSAEETQYF.

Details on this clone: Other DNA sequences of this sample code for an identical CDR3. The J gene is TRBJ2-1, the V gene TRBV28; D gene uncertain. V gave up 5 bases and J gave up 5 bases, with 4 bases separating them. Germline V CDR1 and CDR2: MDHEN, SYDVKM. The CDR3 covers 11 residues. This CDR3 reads CASSQNNEQFF. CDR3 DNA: TGTGCCAGCAGTCAGAACAATGAGCAGTTCTTC.

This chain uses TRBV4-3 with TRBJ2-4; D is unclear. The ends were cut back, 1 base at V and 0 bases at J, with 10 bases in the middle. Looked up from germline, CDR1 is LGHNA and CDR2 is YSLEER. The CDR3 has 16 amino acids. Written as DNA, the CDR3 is TGCGCCAGCAGCCAAGGGCAGCCAGTAGCCAAAAACATTCAGTACTTC. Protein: CASSQGQPVAKNIQYF.

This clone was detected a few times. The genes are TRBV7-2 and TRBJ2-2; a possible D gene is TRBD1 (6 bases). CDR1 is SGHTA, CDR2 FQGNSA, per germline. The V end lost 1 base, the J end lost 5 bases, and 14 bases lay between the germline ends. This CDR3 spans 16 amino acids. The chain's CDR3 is CASSLVQGLDTGELFF. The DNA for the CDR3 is TGTGCCAGCAGCTTAGTCCAGGGGCTGGATACCGGGGAGCTGTTTTTT.

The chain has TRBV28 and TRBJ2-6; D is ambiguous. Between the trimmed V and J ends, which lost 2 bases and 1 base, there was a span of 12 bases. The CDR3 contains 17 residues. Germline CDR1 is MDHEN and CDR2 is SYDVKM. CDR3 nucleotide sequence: TGTGCCAGCAGTTTACTTGGACGTTCATCTGGGGCCAACGTCCTGACTTTC. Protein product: CASSLLGRSSGANVLTF.

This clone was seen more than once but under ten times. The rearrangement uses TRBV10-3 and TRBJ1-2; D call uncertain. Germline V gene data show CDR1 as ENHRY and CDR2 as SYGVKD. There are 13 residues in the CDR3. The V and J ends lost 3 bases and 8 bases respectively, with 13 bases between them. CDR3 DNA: TGTGCCATCAGTGACTCCGGCCACGAAGGCTACACCTTC. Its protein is CAISDSGHEGYTF.

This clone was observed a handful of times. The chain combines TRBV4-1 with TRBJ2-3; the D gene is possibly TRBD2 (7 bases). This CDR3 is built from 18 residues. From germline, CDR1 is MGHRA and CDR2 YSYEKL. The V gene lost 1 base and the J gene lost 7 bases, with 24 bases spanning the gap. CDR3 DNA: TGCGCCAGCAGCCAAGGAGGTGGCAGGCGGTCGGGGGGCTATACGCAGTATTTT. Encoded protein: CASSQGGGRRSGGYTQYF.

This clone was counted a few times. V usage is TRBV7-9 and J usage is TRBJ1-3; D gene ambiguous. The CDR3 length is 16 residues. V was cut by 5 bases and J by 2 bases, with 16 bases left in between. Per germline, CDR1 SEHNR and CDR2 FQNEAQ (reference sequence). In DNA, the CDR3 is TGTGCCAGCAGCCTCAACGAGATCATAGCTGGAAACACCATATATTTT. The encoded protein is CASSLNEIIAGNTIYF. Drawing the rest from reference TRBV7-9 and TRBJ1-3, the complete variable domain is DTGVSQNPRHKITKRGQNVTFRCDPISEHNRLYWYRQTLGQGPEFLTYFQNEAQLEKSRLLSDRFSAERPKGSFSTLEIQRTEQGDSAMYLCASSLNEIIAGNTIYFGEGSWLTVV.

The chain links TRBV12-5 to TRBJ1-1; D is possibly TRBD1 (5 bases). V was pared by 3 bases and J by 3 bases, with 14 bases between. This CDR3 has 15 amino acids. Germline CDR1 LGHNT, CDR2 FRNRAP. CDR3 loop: CASGLSSVGDTEAFF. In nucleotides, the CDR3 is TGTGCTAGTGGTTTATCTTCGGTGGGGGACACTGAAGCTTTCTTT.

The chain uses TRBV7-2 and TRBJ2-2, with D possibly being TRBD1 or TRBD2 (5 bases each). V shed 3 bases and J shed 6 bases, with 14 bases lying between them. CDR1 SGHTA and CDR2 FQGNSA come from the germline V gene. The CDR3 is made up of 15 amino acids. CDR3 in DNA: TGTGCCAGCAGCTTTCCCGGGACGAGGCCCGGGGAGCTGTTTTTT. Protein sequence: CASSFPGTRPGELFF.

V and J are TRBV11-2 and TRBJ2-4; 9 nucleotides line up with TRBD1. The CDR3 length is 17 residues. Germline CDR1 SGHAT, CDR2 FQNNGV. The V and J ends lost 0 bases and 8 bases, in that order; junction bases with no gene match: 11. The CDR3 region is CASSLDRQGVWGDIQYF. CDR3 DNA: TGTGCCAGCAGCTTAGATCGACAGGGGGTCTGGGGAGACATTCAGTACTTC.

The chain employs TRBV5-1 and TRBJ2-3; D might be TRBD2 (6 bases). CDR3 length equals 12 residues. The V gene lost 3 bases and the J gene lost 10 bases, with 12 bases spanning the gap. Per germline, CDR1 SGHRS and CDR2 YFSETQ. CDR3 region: CASSSKWGAQYF. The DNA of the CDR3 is TGCGCCAGCAGCTCTAAGTGGGGGGCGCAGTATTTT.

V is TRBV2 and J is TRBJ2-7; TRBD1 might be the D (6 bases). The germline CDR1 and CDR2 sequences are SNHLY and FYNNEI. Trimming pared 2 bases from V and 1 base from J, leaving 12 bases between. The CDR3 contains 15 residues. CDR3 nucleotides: TGTGCCAGCAGTGAACTGAGCAGGGGTTCCTACGAGCAGTACTTC. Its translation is CASSELSRGSYEQYF.

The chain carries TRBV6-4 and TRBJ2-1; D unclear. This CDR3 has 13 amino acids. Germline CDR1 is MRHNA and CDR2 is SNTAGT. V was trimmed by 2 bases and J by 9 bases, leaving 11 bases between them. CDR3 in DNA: TGTGCCAGCAGTGACAGGGCCCCAAGTGAGCAGTTCTTC. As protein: CASSDRAPSEQFF.

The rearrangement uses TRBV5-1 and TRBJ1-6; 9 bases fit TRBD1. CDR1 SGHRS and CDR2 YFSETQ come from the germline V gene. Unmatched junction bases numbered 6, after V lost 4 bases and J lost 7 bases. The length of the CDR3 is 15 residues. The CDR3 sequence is CASSQGQGGNSPLHF. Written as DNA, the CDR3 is TGCGCCAGCAGCCAGGGACAGGGTGGAAATTCACCCCTCCACTTT.

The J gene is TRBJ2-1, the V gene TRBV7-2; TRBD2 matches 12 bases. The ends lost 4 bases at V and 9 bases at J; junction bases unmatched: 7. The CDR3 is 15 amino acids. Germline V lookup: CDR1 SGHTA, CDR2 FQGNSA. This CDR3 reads CASSSLAGGQVEQFF. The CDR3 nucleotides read TGTGCCAGCAGCTCTCTAGCGGGGGGGCAGGTTGAGCAGTTCTTC. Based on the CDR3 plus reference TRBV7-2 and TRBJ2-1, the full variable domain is GAGVSQSPSNKVTEKGKDVELRCDPISGHTALYWYRQSLGQGLEFLIYFQGNSAPDKSGLPSDRFSAERTGGSVSTLTIQRTQQEDSAVYLCASSSLAGGQVEQFFGPGTRLTVL.

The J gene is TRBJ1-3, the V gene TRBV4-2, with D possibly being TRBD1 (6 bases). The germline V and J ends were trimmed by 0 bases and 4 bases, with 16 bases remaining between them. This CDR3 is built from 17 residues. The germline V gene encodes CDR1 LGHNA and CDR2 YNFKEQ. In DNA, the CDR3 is TGTGCCAGCAGCCAAGATCTACCGGGGGCGCGAGGAAACACCATATATTTT. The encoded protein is CASSQDLPGARGNTIYF.

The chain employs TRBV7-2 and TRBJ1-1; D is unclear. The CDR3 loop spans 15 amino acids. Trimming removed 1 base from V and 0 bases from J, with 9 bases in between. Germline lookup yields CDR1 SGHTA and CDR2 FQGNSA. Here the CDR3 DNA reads TGTGCCAGCAGCTTAGTATCCCAGATGAACACTGAAGCTTTCTTT. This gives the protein CASSLVSQMNTEAFF.

The CDR3 DNA reads TGTGCCAGCAGCTTAGCCGGGCCCTACGAGCAGTACTTC. Its protein is CASSLAGPYEQYF. The chain uses TRBV7-9 and TRBJ2-7; no reliable D call. The germline CDR1 and CDR2 sequences are SEHNR and FQNEAQ (reference sequence). Trimming removed 0 bases from V and 2 bases from J, with 5 bases in between. This CDR3 is 13 amino acids long.

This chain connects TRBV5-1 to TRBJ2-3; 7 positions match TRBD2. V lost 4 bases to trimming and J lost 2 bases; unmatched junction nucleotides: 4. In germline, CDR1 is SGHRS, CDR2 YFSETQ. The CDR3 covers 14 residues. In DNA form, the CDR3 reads TGCGCCAGCAGCCTCGGGACTACCACAGATACGCAGTATTTT. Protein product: CASSLGTTTDTQYF.

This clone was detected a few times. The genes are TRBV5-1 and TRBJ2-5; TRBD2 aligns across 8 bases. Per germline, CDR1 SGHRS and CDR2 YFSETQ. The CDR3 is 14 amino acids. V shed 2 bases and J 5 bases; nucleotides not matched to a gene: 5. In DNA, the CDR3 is TGCGCCAGCAGCTTCGGAAGCGGGGGTGAGACCCAGTACTTC. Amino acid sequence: CASSFGSGGETQYF.

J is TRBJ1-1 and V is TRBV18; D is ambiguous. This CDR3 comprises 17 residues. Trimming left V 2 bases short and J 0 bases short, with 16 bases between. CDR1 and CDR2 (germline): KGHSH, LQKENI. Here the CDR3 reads CASSPGWQRNMNTEAFF. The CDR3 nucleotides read TGTGCCAGCTCACCAGGTTGGCAGAGAAACATGAACACTGAAGCTTTCTTT.

The CDR3 DNA follows: TGCGCCAGCAGACGGAGTTCCCGTTACGAGCAGTACTTC. As protein: CASRRSSRYEQYF. The V and J genes are TRBV4-1 and TRBJ2-7; D is ambiguous. This CDR3 spans 13 amino acids. CDR1 and CDR2 (germline): MGHRA, YSYEKL. V lost 6 bases and J 4 bases, leaving 13 bases between the germline ends.

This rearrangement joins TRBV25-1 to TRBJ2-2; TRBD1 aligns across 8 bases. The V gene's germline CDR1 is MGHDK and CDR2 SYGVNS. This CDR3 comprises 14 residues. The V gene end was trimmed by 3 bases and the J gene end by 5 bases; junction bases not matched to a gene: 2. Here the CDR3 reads CASSEDRVTGELFF. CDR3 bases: TGTGCCAGCAGTGAGGACAGGGTGACCGGGGAGCTGTTTTTT.